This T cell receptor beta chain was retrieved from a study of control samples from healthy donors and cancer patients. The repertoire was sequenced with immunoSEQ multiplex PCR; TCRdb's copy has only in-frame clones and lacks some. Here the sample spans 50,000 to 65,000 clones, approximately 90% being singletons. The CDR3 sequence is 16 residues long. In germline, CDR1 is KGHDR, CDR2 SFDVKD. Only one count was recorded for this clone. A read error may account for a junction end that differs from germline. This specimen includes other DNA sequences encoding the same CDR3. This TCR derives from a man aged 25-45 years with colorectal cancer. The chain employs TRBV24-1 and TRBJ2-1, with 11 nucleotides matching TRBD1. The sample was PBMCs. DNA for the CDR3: TGCGCCACCAGTGATTTGAAGGACAGGGGGCAGAATGAGCAGTTCTTC. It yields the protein CATSDLKDRGQNEQFF.